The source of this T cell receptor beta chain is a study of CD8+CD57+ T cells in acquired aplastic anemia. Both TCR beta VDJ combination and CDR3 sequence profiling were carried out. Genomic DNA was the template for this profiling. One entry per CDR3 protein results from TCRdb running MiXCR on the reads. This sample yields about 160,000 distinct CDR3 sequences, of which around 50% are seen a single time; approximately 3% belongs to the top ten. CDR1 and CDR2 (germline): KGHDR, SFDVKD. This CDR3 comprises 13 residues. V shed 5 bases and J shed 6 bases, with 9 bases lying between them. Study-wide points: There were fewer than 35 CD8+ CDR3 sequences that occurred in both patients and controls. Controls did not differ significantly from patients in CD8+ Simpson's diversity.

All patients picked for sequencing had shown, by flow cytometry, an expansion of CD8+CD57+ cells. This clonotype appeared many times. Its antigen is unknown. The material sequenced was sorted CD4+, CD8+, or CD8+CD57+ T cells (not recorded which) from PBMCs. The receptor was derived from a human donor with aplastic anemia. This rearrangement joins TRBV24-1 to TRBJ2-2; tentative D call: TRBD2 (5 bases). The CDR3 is CATSGNSAGELFF. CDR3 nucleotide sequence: TGTGCCACCAGTGGAAATAGCGCCGGGGAGCTGTTTTTT.